These T cell receptor beta chains were read from a single sample in a study of blood T cells in healthy people across ages. TCRdb re-called the 5' RACE reads with MiXCR, one entry per CDR3 protein. The sample carries 920,000 or so distinct CDR3 sequences, 45% recorded once. Sequenced sample: blood. These TCRs come from a woman aged 55-69 years in good health. CDR3s leave out the opening cysteine and the closing phenylalanine or tryptophan. Each record gives: D gene, V gene, CDR3 protein. A D gene is named only where the DNA matches it firmly.

d_call: -
v_call: TRBV4-1
cdr3_aa: ASSQDPRQASDYEQY

d_call: TRBD2
v_call: TRBV7-9
cdr3_aa: ASSSGLGTTDTQY

d_call: TRBD1
v_call: TRBV6-1
cdr3_aa: ASSVATGGMNGYT

d_call: -
v_call: TRBV6-5
cdr3_aa: ASSYLDLGANYGYT

d_call: -
v_call: TRBV29-1
cdr3_aa: SVQKKGGPTTDTQY

d_call: TRBD1
v_call: TRBV7-9
cdr3_aa: ASSEDRGGEKLF

d_call: -
v_call: TRBV7-3
cdr3_aa: ASSSQPSSGANVLT

d_call: TRBD1
v_call: TRBV2
cdr3_aa: ASSASGTGGYGYT

d_call: -
v_call: TRBV29-1
cdr3_aa: SAHLGRYNEQF

d_call: -
v_call: TRBV29-1
cdr3_aa: SVEGRGTYEQY

d_call: -
v_call: TRBV27
cdr3_aa: ASSHHVQETQY

d_call: TRBD2
v_call: TRBV7-2
cdr3_aa: ASSLSSGSAYEQY

d_call: TRBD2
v_call: TRBV12-3/TRBV12-4
cdr3_aa: ASCVGSGGTDTQY

d_call: -
v_call: TRBV20-1
cdr3_aa: SARALGLGTDTQY

d_call: -
v_call: TRBV7-8
cdr3_aa: ASSLNPEYLAYEQY

d_call: TRBD2
v_call: TRBV2
cdr3_aa: ASSDTGLAGKPSYNEQF

d_call: TRBD2
v_call: TRBV10-3
cdr3_aa: ASTSGPYEQY

d_call: -
v_call: TRBV12-3/TRBV12-4
cdr3_aa: ASNKGGGKDTQY

d_call: -
v_call: TRBV15
cdr3_aa: ATSTRLGGNEQF

d_call: -
v_call: TRBV28
cdr3_aa: ASSFQQTNYEQY

d_call: TRBD2
v_call: TRBV20-1
cdr3_aa: SAGTTSGRARVEQF

d_call: -
v_call: TRBV20-1
cdr3_aa: SARRDSWADTQY

d_call: -
v_call: TRBV7-2
cdr3_aa: ASSLRWGRTEAF

d_call: TRBD2
v_call: TRBV29-1
cdr3_aa: SVETSVNNEQF

d_call: -
v_call: TRBV7-2
cdr3_aa: ASILGLGGDEQF

d_call: TRBD1
v_call: TRBV7-9
cdr3_aa: ASSDPGQGNYEQY

d_call: -
v_call: TRBV5-1
cdr3_aa: ASSPLTASYEQY

d_call: -
v_call: TRBV2
cdr3_aa: ASNFLGGGAKNIRY

d_call: TRBD2
v_call: TRBV9
cdr3_aa: ASSAYSGRFGYEQY

d_call: -
v_call: TRBV25-1
cdr3_aa: ASSVGGGWSNQPQH

d_call: -
v_call: TRBV4-2
cdr3_aa: ASSQDKDSLTIQY

d_call: -
v_call: TRBV7-2
cdr3_aa: ASSDARNEQF

d_call: TRBD1
v_call: TRBV9
cdr3_aa: ASSGAPYRGKYNEQF

d_call: -
v_call: TRBV20-1
cdr3_aa: SARDLSTPGYEQY

d_call: TRBD2
v_call: TRBV20-1
cdr3_aa: SARAELAGETDTQY

d_call: -
v_call: TRBV27
cdr3_aa: ASRPQGPLSDEQY

d_call: TRBD2
v_call: TRBV6-5
cdr3_aa: ASRDPSGPADTQY

d_call: -
v_call: TRBV5-1
cdr3_aa: ASSVDSGETQY

d_call: TRBD2
v_call: TRBV6-2/TRBV6-3
cdr3_aa: ALKAGDANTGELF

d_call: -
v_call: TRBV27
cdr3_aa: ASSLGWRGEKLF

d_call: TRBD2
v_call: TRBV2
cdr3_aa: ASSERRLAGGRNEQF

d_call: -
v_call: TRBV4-2
cdr3_aa: AGSQGYEQY

d_call: -
v_call: TRBV20-1
cdr3_aa: SARDWVRASYEQY

d_call: -
v_call: TRBV7-6
cdr3_aa: ASSLLVGTDTQY

d_call: TRBD2
v_call: TRBV3-1
cdr3_aa: ASSQGTSDNGELF

d_call: -
v_call: TRBV19
cdr3_aa: ASSIEGPNYGYT

d_call: -
v_call: TRBV6-5
cdr3_aa: ASSEGDPWRYT

d_call: TRBD2
v_call: TRBV12-3/TRBV12-4
cdr3_aa: ASSFAGAPYNEQF

d_call: -
v_call: TRBV5-1
cdr3_aa: ASSPLNTDTQY

d_call: -
v_call: TRBV6-4
cdr3_aa: ASSESTGTRVY

d_call: -
v_call: TRBV6-5
cdr3_aa: ASRAVQETQY

d_call: -
v_call: TRBV24-1
cdr3_aa: ATSGREGTDTQY

d_call: TRBD1
v_call: TRBV20-1
cdr3_aa: SAATGPQY

d_call: TRBD2
v_call: TRBV10-1
cdr3_aa: ASSESRLAGPFGDTQY

d_call: TRBD2
v_call: TRBV13
cdr3_aa: ASSSRRPGRKPYEQY

d_call: -
v_call: TRBV29-1
cdr3_aa: SVGGAVTYEQY